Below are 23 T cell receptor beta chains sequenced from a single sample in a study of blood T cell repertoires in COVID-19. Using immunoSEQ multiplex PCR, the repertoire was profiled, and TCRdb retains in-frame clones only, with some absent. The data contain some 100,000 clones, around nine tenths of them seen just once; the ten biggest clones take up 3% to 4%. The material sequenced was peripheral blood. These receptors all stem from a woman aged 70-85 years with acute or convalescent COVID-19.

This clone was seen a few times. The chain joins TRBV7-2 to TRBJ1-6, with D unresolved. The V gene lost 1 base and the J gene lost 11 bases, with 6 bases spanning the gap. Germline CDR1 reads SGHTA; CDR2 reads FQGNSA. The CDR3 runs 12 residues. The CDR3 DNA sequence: TGTGCCAGCAGCTTAGACGGTACACCCCTCCACTTT. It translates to CASSLDGTPLHF. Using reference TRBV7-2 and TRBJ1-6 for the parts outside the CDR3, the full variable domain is GAGVSQSPSNKVTEKGKDVELRCDPISGHTALYWYRQSLGQGLEFLIYFQGNSAPDKSGLPSDRFSAERTGGSVSTLTIQRTQQEDSAVYLCASSLDGTPLHFGNGTRLTVT.

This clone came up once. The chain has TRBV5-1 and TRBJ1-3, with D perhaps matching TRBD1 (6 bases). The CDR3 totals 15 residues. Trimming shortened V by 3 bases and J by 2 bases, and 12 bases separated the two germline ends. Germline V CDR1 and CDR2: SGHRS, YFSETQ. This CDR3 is CASSYATGTGNTIYF. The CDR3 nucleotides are TGCGCCAGCAGCTATGCAACAGGGACTGGAAACACCATATATTTT.

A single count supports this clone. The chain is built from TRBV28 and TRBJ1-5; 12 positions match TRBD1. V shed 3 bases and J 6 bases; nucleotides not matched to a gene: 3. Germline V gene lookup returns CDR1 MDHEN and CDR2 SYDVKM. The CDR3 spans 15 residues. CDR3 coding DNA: TGTGCCAGCAGTTTGGGACAGGGGGCCGCTCAGCCCCAGCATTTT. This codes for CASSLGQGAAQPQHF.

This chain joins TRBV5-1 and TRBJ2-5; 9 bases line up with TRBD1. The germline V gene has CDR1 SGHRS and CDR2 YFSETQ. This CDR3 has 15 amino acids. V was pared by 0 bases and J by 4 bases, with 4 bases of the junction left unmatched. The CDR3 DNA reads TGCGCCAGCAGCTTGGGGACAGGGGTGGTAGAGACCCAGTACTTC. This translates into CASSLGTGVVETQYF.

CDR3 in DNA: TGTGCCAGCAGAGAAGCCGGACAGGGCTATGGCTACACCTTC. Translating it yields CASREAGQGYGYTF. The rearrangement links TRBV25-1 to TRBJ1-2, with 8 nucleotides matching TRBD1. Trimming at V came to 6 bases and at J to 4 bases, leaving 7 bases not matched to a gene. Germline V gene data show CDR1 as MGHDK and CDR2 as SYGVNS. This CDR3 region has 14 residues.

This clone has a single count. CDR3 sequence: CASSLQGVHTEAFF. The DNA for the CDR3 is TGTGCCAGCAGCTTACAGGGCGTTCACACTGAAGCTTTCTTT. V gene TRBV7-9 combines with J gene TRBJ1-1; D possibly corresponds to TRBD1 (5 bases). CDR3 size: 14 residues. V was cut by 2 bases and J by 3 bases, with 10 bases left in between. The V gene's germline CDR1 is SEHNR and CDR2 FQNEAQ (reference sequence).

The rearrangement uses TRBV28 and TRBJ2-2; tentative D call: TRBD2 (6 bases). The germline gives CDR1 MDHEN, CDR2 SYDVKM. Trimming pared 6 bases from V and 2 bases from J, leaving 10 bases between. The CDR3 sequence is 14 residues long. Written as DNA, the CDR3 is TGTGCCAGCAGGTCCGGGGGTAACACCGGGGAGCTGTTTTTT. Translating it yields CASRSGGNTGELFF.

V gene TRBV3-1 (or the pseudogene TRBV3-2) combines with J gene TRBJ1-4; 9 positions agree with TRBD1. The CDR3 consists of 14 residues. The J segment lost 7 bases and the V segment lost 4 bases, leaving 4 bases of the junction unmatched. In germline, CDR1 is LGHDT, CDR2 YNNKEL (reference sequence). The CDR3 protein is CASSPTGGSEKLFF. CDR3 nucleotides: TGTGCCAGCAGCCCGACAGGGGGGAGTGAAAAACTGTTTTTT.

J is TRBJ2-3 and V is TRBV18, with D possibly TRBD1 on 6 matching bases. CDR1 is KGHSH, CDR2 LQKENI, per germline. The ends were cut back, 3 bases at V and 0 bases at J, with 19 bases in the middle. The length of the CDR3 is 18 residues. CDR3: CASSPQALGTTSTDTQYF. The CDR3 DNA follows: TGTGCCAGCTCACCGCAAGCCCTCGGGACAACTAGCACAGATACGCAGTATTTT.

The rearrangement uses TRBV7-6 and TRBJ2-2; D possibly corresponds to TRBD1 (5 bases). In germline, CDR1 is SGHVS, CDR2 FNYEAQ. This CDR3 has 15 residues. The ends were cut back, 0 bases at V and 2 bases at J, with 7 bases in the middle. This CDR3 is CASSLAQANTGELFF. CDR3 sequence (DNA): TGTGCCAGCAGCTTAGCACAGGCTAACACCGGGGAGCTGTTTTTT. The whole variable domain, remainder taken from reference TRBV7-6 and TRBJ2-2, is GAGVSQSPRYKVTKRGQDVALRCDPISGHVSLYWYRQALGQGPEFLTYFNYEAQQDKSGLPNDRFSAERPEGSISTLTIQRTEQRDSAMYRCASSLAQANTGELFFGEGSRLTVL.

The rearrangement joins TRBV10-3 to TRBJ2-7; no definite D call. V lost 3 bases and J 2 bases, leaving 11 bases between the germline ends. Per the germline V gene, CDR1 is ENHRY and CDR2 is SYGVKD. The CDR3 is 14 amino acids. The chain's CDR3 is CAISEQTSTYEQYV. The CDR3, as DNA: TGTGCCATCAGTGAACAGACAAGTACCTACGAGCAGTACGTC.

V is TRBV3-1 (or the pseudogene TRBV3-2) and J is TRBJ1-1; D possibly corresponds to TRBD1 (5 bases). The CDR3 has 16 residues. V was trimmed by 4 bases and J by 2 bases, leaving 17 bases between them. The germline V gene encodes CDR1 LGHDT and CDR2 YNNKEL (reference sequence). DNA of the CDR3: TGTGCCAGCAGCCTCGGACCTACCAGGGTTAACACTGAAGCTTTCTTT. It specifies CASSLGPTRVNTEAFF.

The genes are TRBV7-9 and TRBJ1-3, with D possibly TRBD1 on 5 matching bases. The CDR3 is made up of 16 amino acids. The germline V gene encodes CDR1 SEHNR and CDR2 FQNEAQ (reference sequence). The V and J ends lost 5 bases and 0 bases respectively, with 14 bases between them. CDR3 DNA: TGTGCCAGCAGCCCCTGGGGCACAAGCTCTGGAAACACCATATATTTT. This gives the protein CASSPWGTSSGNTIYF.

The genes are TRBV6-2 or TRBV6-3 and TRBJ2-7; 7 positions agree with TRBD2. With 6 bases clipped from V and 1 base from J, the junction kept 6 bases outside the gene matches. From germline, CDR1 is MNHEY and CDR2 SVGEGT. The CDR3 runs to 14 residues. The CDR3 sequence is CASSGWRGSYEQYV. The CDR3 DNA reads TGTGCCAGCAGCGGTTGGCGGGGGTCCTACGAGCAGTACGTC.

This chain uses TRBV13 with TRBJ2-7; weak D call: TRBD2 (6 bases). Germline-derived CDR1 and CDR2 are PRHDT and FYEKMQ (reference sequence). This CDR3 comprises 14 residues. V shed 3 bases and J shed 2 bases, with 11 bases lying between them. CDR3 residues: CASSFGGAPYEQYF. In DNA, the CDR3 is TGTGCCAGCAGCTTCGGGGGTGCGCCCTACGAGCAGTACTTC.

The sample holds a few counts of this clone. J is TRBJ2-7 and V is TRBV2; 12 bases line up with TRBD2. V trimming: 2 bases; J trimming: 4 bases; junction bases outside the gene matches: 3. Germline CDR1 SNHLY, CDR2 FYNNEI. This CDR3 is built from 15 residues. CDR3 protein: CASSEQLAGGYEQYF. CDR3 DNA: TGTGCCAGCAGTGAACAACTAGCGGGAGGTTACGAGCAGTACTTC.

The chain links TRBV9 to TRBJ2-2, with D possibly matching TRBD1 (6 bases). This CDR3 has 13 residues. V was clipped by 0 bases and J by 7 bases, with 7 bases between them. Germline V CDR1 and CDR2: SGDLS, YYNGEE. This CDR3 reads CASSVVQGGELFF. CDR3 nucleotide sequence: TGTGCCAGCAGCGTAGTACAGGGCGGGGAGCTGTTTTTT.

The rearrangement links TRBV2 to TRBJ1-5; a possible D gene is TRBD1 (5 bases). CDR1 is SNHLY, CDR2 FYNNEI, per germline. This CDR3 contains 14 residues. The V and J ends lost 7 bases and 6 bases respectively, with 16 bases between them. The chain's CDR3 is CASNQGAGGQPQHF. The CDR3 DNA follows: TGTGCCAGCAATCAGGGCGCAGGTGGTCAGCCCCAGCATTTT.

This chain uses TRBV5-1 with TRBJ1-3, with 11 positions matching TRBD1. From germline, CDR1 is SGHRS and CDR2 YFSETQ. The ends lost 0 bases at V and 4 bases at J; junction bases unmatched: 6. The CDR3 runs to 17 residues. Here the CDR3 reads CASSLDGQGAGGNTIYF. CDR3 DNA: TGCGCCAGCAGCTTGGATGGACAGGGGGCCGGCGGAAACACCATATATTTT.

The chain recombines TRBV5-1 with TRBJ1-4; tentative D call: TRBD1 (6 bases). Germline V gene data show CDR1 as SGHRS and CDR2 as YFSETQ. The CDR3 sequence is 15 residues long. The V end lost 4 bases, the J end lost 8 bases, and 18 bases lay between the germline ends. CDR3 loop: CASSPMAGADEKLFF. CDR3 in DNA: TGCGCCAGCAGCCCTATGGCAGGGGCGGACGAAAAACTGTTTTTT.

As DNA, the CDR3 is TGCGCCAGCAGCTTGTCGGGAGCAGGGCAGCCCCAGCATTTT. This translates into CASSLSGAGQPQHF. The chain uses TRBV5-1 and TRBJ1-5; possible D gene TRBD1, 5 bases. Trimming took off 1 base at V and 7 bases at J, with 12 bases between the two ends. This CDR3 contains 14 residues. The V gene's germline CDR1 is SGHRS and CDR2 YFSETQ.

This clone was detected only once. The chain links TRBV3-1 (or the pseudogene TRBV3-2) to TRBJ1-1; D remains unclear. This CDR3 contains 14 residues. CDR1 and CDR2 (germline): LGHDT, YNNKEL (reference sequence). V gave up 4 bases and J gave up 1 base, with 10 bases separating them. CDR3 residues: CASSLRLKNTEAFF. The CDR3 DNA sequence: TGTGCCAGCAGCCTCCGACTGAAGAACACTGAAGCTTTCTTT.

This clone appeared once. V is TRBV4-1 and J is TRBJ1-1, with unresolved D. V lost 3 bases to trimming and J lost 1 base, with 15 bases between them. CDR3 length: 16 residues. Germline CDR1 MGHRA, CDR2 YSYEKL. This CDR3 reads CASSHSGGSQNTEAFF. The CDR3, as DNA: TGCGCCAGCAGCCACTCAGGAGGCAGCCAGAACACTGAAGCTTTCTTT.